The clone carrying this TCR beta chain was seen repeatedly, ten times or more. Its specificity is not known. The time point: newly diagnosed GD, antithyroid drugs for less than 3 months. Researchers made the TCR library from RNA that was extracted from PBMCs. The data were taken from a study of regulatory T cells in long-lasting Graves disease. In the study overall: Antithyroid drugs had been taken by newly diagnosed Graves' patients for under 3 months. Overall study results and limits: Persistent Graves' patients showed reduced TCR diversity versus newly diagnosed patients.

CDR3-region Arm-PCR and iRepertoire HTBI primers produced the TCR beta libraries. TCRdb used MiXCR to reprocess the multiplex PCR reads, holding one entry per CDR3 protein. The table records approximately 250,000 distinct CDR3 sequences, around 17% of them present only once. The sample here was peripheral blood mononuclear cells (PBMCs), taken at new diagnosis, from a patient treated with antithyroid drugs. This receptor was obtained from a female donor with Graves disease.

In DNA form, the CDR3 reads TGCAGTGCTCCCCCGTCGGGACAGGGGGTCTATGGCTACACCTTC. This translates into CSAPPSGQGVYGYTF. The chain combines TRBV20-1 with TRBJ1-2; TRBD1 matches at 11 bases. Trimming took 5 bases from V and 4 from J; bases not matched to a gene: 9. The CDR3 extends over 15 amino acids. From germline, CDR1 is DFQATT and CDR2 SNEGSKA (reference sequence).